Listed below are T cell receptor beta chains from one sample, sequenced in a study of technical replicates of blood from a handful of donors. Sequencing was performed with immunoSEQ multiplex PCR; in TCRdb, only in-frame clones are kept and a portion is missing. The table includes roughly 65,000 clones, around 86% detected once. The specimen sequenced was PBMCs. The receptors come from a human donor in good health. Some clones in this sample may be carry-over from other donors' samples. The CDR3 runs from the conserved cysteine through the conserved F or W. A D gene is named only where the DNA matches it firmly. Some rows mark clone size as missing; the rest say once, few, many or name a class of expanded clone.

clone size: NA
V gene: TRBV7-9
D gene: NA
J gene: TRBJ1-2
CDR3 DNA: TGTGCCAGCAGCTTATCGGTTCAGGTCTATGGCTACACCTTC
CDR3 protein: CASSLSVQVYGYTF

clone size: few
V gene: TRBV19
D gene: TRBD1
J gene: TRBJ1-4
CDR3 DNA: TGTGCCAGTAGACGGCAGACAGGGCAAGGGGAAAAACTGTTTTTT
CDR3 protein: CASRRQTGQGEKLFF

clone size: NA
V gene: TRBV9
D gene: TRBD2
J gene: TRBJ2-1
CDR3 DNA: TGTGCCAGCAGCGTAGCAGTGTTAGCGGGAGGTGAGCAGTTCTTC
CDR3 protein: CASSVAVLAGGEQFF

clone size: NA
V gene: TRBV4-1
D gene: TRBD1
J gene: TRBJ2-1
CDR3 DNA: TGCGCCAGCAGCCAGGCCCAGGGGGATGAGCAGTTCTTC
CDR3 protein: CASSQAQGDEQFF

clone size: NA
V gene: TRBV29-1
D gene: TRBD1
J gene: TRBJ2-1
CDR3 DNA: TGCAGCGTCGAAGGGACAGGGGGCAATGAGCAGTTCTTC
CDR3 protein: CSVEGTGGNEQFF

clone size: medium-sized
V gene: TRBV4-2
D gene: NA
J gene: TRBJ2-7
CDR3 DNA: TGTGCCAGCAGCCAAGTGTTGTACTCGTTGAGTTATCCCGAGCAGTACTTC
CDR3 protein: CASSQVLYSLSYPEQYF

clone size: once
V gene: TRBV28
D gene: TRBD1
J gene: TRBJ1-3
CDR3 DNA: TGTGCCAGCAGTTCCGGACAGGGAGGGAATTCTGGAAACATCATATATTTT
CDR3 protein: CASSSGQGGNSGNIIYF

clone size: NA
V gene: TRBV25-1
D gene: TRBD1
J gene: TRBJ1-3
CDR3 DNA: TGTGCCAGCAGCCCCGATCTTCCGGGACAGGGGGCTGGAAACACCATATATTTT
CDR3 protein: CASSPDLPGQGAGNTIYF

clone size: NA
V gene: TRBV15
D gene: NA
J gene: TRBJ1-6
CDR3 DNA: TGTGCCACCAGCAGAGGTCCAGGACTCCCTAATTCACCCCTCCACTTT
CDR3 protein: CATSRGPGLPNSPLHF

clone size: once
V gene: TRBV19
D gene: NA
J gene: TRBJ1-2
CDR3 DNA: TGTGCCAGTAGTATTGTTGCGGGGGCCGGCTATGGCTACACCTTC
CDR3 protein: CASSIVAGAGYGYTF

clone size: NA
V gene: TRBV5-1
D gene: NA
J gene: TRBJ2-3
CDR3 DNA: TGCGCCAGCAGCTTTGGGCAGAGCACAGATACGCAGTATTTT
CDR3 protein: CASSFGQSTDTQYF

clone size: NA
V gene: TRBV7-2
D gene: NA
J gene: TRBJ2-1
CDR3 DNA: TGTGCCAGCAGCTTCTCGACACCCTCCTACAATGAGCAGTTCTTC
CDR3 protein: CASSFSTPSYNEQFF

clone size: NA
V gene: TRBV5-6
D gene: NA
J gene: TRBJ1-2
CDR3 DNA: TGTGCCAGCAGCGCCGGGGTCGGACGGCTATCGGGGGGCTACACCTTC
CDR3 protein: CASSAGVGRLSGGYTF

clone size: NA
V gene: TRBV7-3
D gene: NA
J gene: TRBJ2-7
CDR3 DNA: TGTGCCAGCAGCTTAACGTTTGCGAAACCCCCCTACGAGCAGTACTTC
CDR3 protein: CASSLTFAKPPYEQYF

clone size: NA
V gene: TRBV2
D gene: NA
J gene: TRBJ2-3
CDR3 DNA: TGTGCCAGTTGCTCTAGCACAGATTTGCAGTATTTT
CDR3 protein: CASCSSTDLQYF

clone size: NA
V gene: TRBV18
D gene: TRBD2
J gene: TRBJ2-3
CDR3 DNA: TGTGCCAGCTCACCCGTCCAGCGGGAGGGCCGAGATACGCAGTATTTT
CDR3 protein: CASSPVQREGRDTQYF

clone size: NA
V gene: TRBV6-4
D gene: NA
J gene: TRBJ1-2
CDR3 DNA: TGTGCCAGCAGTGACTCTGGCGCCGGAGGGAGATCGGGCTACACCTTC
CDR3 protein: CASSDSGAGGRSGYTF

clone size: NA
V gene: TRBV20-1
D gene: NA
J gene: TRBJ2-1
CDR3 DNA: TGCACCTTGGGACTCTACAATGAGCAGTTCTTC
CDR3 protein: CTLGLYNEQFF

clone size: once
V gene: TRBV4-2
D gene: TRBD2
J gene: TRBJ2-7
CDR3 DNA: TGTGCCAGCAGCCAAGGGTCAAGCGGGATCCAGGCCTACGAGCAGTACTTC
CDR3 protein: CASSQGSSGIQAYEQYF

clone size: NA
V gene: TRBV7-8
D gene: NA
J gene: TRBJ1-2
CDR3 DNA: TGTGCCAGCAGCTCGGGGGGGATGAACTATGGCTACACCTTC
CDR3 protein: CASSSGGMNYGYTF

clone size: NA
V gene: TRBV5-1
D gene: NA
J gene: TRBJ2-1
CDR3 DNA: TGCGCCAGCAGCTTGGGACCTGACAACAGAAGTCAGTTCTTC
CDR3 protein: CASSLGPDNRSQFF

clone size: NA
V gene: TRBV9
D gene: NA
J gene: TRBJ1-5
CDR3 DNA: TGTGCCAGCAGCCAATCAGGGGGCAATCAGCCCCAGCATTTT
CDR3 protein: CASSQSGGNQPQHF

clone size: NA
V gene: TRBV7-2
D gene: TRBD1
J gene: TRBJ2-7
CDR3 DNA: TGTGCCAGCAGCTCCAACAGGGGCCCCTACGAGCAGTACTTC
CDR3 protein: CASSSNRGPYEQYF

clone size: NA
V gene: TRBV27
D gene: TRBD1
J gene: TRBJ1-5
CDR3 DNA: TGTGCCAGCAGTCCGCGGACAGGGATAAATCAGCCCCAGCATTTT
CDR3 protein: CASSPRTGINQPQHF

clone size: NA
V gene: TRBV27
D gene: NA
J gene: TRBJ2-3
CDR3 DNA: TGTGCCAGCAGTGCCCGAGGCAGGGGAAGGGCAGATACGCAGTATTTT
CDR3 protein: CASSARGRGRADTQYF

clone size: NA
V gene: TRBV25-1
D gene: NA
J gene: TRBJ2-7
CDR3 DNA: TGTGCCAGCAGTGGGTACAGCGGCTCCTACGAGCAGTACTTC
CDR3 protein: CASSGYSGSYEQYF

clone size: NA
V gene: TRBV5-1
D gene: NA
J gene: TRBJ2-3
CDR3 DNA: TGCGCCAGCAGCTCCCTAGTGGGAGTGACAGATACGCAGTATTTT
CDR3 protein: CASSSLVGVTDTQYF

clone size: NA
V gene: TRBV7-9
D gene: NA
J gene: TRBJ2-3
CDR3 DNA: TGTGCCAGCAGCTTAGGGTTCACCCTTTCGGGCACAGATACGCAGTATTTT
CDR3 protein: CASSLGFTLSGTDTQYF

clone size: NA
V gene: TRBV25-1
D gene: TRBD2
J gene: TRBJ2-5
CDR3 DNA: TGTGCCAGCAGTGAATCGTATAGCGGGAGAGGCGAGACCCAGTACTTC
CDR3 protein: CASSESYSGRGETQYF

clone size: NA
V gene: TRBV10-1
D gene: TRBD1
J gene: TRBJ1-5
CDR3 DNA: TGCGCCAGCAGTTCCCGACAGGGGGCATCGTATCAGCCCCAGCATTTT
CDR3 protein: CASSSRQGASYQPQHF

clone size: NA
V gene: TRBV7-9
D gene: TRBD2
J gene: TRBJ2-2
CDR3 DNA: TGTGCCAGCGGGAGGGCAGATAGCACCGGGGAGCTGTTTTTT
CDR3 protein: CASGRADSTGELFF

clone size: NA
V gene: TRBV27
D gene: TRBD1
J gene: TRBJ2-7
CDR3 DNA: TGTGCCAGCAGTTTAAATTATTGGGACAGGGGGCCCCTAGGGACTTGGGAGCAGTACTTC
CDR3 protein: CASSLNYWDRGPLGTWEQYF

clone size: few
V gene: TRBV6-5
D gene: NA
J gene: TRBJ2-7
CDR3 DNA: TGTGCCAGCAGTTACAGAAGTCGGGGGGCGTCCCGCGAGCAGTACTTC
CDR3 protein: CASSYRSRGASREQYF

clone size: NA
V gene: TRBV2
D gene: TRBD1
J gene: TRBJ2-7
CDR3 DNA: TGTGCCAGCCTGGGACAGGGGTCCTCCTACGAGCAGTACTTC
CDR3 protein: CASLGQGSSYEQYF

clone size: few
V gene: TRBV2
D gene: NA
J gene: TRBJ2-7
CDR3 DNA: TGTGCCAGCAGCACGACGTTCCAGCGGCAGTACTTC
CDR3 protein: CASSTTFQRQYF

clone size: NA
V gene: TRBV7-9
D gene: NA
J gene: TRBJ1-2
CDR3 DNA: TGTGCCAGCAGCTTAGGTGGAATCAGGGGACATGGCTACACCTTC
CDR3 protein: CASSLGGIRGHGYTF

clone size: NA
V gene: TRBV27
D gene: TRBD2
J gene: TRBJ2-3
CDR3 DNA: TGTGCCAGCAGTCGACTAGCGGGAGATCCCACAGATACGCAGTATTTT
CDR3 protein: CASSRLAGDPTDTQYF

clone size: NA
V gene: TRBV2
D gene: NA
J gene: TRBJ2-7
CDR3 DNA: TGTGCCAGCGAGACTTCTCTGGCCTACGAGCAGTACTTC
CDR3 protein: CASETSLAYEQYF

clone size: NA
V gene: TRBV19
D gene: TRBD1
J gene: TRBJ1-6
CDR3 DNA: TGTGCCAGTAGTACGACAGGGAATTCACCCCTCCACTTT
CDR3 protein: CASSTTGNSPLHF

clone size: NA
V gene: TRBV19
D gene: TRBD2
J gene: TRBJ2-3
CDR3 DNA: TGTGCCAGTAGTTCGGGGACTAGCGGAAGCACAGATACGCAGTATTTT
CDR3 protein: CASSSGTSGSTDTQYF

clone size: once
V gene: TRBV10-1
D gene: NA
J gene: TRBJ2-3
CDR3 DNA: TGCGCCAGTGGAGGTTTCTCAGATACGCAGTATTTT
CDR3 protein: CASGGFSDTQYF

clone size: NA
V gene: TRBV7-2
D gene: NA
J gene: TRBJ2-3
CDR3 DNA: TGTGCCAGCAGCCGGGGGGACAGGCGGAGCACAGATACGCAGTATTTT
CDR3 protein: CASSRGDRRSTDTQYF